Listed below are T cell receptor beta chains from one sample, sequenced in a study of CD8 T cells in ankylosing spondylitis. TCRdb fed the 5' RACE reads into MiXCR, producing one record per CDR3 protein. The profile shows 700,000 to 850,000 distinct CDR3 sequences, about 12% of them singletons. Sequencing was done on a sample of blood, either unsorted or a sorted T cell fraction (not recorded which). These receptors were taken from a male donor with ankylosing spondylitis. Each CDR3 is given with its conserved first and last residue. D genes are given only for firm matches. Rows give clone size only sometimes, using once, few, many, or a class for an expanded clone.

TRBJ2-3 | TRBD2 | TRBV5-1 | NA | CASSYRLAESTDTQYF
TRBJ2-3 | TRBD2 | TRBV29-1 | NA | CGVGLGGVTDTQYF
TRBJ2-2 | TRBD1 | TRBV28 | few | CASSLPWTGLTGELFF
TRBJ2-5 | TRBD2 | TRBV28 | few | CASTLGREETQYF
TRBJ2-2 | NA | TRBV29-1 | NA | CSVAPANTGELFF
TRBJ2-7 | NA | TRBV29-1 | many | CSVEEINSYEQYF
TRBJ2-5 | TRBD2 | TRBV28 | NA | CASSRTSGSETQYF
TRBJ1-1 | NA | TRBV7-2 | few | CASSPTGSTVTEAFF
TRBJ2-7 | NA | TRBV7-2 | NA | CASSRGLGGIYEQYF
TRBJ1-5 | TRBD1 | TRBV5-1 | many | CASSAGQGNQPQHF
TRBJ2-1 | NA | TRBV7-2 | NA | CASSLIWGGAVGEQFF
TRBJ2-3 | NA | TRBV10-3 | NA | CASGHQTKFTDTQYF
TRBJ2-7 | TRBD2 | TRBV20-1 | many | CSARDGRLAGGYSYEQYF
TRBJ1-2 | TRBD1 | TRBV29-1 | NA | CSALRQGDYGYTF
TRBJ2-7 | TRBD1 | TRBV20-1 | NA | CSARPRLQGISYEQYF
TRBJ2-5 | NA | TRBV4-2 | NA | CASSQGSGTETQYF
TRBJ2-1 | TRBD1 | TRBV6-4 | NA | CASSGYRGASYNEQFF
TRBJ2-7 | TRBD2 | TRBV20-1 | NA | CSARDSQRGSSYEQYF
TRBJ2-5 | TRBD2 | TRBV29-1 | few | CSVGGRAVTQYF
TRBJ2-7 | TRBD2 | TRBV28 | few | CASEAGEGYEQYF
TRBJ1-3 | NA | TRBV3-1 | few | CASRGNSGNTIYF
TRBJ2-7 | NA | TRBV12-3/TRBV12-4 | few | CASTRRTDTYEQYF
TRBJ2-1 | NA | TRBV24-1 | few | CATSDQTTATHEQFF
TRBJ2-5 | NA | TRBV5-1 | many | CASSLDWQETQYF
TRBJ2-7 | TRBD1 | TRBV7-9 | few | CASTLPLGQDYEQYF
TRBJ2-7 | NA | TRBV3-1 | many | CASSQAGGSYEQYF
TRBJ1-2 | NA | TRBV5-5 | NA | CASSFYRGGEANYGYTF
TRBJ1-1 | NA | TRBV7-8 | NA | CASRVDRSNTEAFF
TRBJ1-2 | TRBD1 | TRBV20-1 | NA | CSARDTGGGYTF
TRBJ2-1 | NA | TRBV11-2 | NA | CASSATTGSNLYNEQFF
TRBJ2-5 | TRBD2 | TRBV12-3/TRBV12-4 | few | CASSLALAGQSYQETQYF
TRBJ2-1 | NA | TRBV7-9 | few | CASSPTQGRARGYEQFF
TRBJ1-2 | NA | TRBV7-9 | few | CASSVTSLYGYTF
TRBJ2-5 | TRBD2 | TRBV7-2 | NA | CASSFQWGGEETQYF
TRBJ2-5 | NA | TRBV6-5 | NA | CASSYRPDQETQYF
TRBJ2-7 | NA | TRBV20-1 | few | CSASYGTYEQYF
TRBJ1-1 | NA | TRBV20-1 | many | CSARRGGRTEAFF
TRBJ1-2 | NA | TRBV5-1 | NA | CASSLAAGEDGYTF
TRBJ2-2 | NA | TRBV9 | NA | CASSLSGTENTGELFF
TRBJ2-7 | TRBD1 | TRBV20-1 | NA | CSARWPGQNSHEQYF
TRBJ2-4 | NA | TRBV20-1 | many | CSARTATPDIQYF
TRBJ2-5 | TRBD2 | TRBV29-1 | NA | CSVTPGGQETQYF
TRBJ2-2 | NA | TRBV6-2/TRBV6-3 | few | CASSYSRAGTGELFF
TRBJ2-6 | NA | TRBV4-3 | few | CASSQGAVGANVLTF
TRBJ1-5 | NA | TRBV20-1 | NA | CSAEVTVRNQPQHF
TRBJ2-7 | NA | TRBV28 | NA | CASKTPGLYEQYF
TRBJ2-7 | TRBD2 | TRBV4-2 | few | CASSQESSGGEQYF
TRBJ2-2 | TRBD1 | TRBV19 | NA | CASSKGQGAGTGELFF
TRBJ2-7 | NA | TRBV5-6 | NA | CASTRSGPHYEQYF
TRBJ2-7 | NA | TRBV12-3/TRBV12-4 | few | CASSPHSEQYF
TRBJ1-2 | TRBD1 | TRBV6-1 | NA | CASAWTGGTSYGYTF
TRBJ2-5 | NA | TRBV12-3/TRBV12-4 | few | CASSLAGDNWETQYF
TRBJ2-3 | NA | TRBV5-1 | NA | CASSLEPSGDTQYF
TRBJ2-1 | TRBD2 | TRBV4-2 | few | CASSQATSGSIPLNEQFF
TRBJ1-1 | NA | TRBV12-3/TRBV12-4 | many | CASSLRSEAFF